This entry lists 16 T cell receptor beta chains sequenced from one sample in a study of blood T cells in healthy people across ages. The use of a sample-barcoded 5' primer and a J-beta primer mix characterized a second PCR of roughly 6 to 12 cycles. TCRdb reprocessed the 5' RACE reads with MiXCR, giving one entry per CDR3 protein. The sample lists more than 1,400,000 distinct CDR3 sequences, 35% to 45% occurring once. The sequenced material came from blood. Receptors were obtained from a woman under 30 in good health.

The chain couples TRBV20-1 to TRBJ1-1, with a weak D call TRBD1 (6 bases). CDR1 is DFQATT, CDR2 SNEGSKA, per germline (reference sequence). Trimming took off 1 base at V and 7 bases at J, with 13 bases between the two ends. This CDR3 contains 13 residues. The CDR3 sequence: CSARVGGGVEAFF. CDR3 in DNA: TGCAGTGCTAGAGTCGGAGGGGGAGTTGAAGCTTTCTTT.

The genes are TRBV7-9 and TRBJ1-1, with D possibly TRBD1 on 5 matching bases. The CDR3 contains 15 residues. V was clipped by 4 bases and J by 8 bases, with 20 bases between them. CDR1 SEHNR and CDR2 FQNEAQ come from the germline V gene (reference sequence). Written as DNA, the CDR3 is TGTGCCAGCAGCTGGGGACCAGCTGAGGTAGAGGAAGCTTTCTTT. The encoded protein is CASSWGPAEVEEAFF.

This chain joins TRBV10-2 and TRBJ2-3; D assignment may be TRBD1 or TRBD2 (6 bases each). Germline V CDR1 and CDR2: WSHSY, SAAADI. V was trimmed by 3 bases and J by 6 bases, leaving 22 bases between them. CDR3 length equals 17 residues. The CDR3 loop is CASSDAGQPSIVDTQYF. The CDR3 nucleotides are TGCGCCAGCAGTGATGCGGGACAACCCTCCATCGTTGATACGCAGTATTTT.

CDR3 sequence reads: CASNSYPGPKETQYF. As DNA, the CDR3 is TGCGCCAGCAACTCCTACCCGGGCCCTAAAGAGACCCAGTACTTC. V usage is TRBV5-1 and J usage is TRBJ2-5; no clear D. This CDR3 spans 15 amino acids. Per germline, CDR1 SGHRS and CDR2 YFSETQ. The V gene lost 6 bases and the J gene lost 3 bases, with 18 bases spanning the gap.

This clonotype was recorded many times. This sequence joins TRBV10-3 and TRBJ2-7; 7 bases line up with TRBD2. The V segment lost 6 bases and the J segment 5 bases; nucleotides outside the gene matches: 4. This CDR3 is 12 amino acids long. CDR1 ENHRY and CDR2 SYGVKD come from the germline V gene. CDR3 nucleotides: TGTGCCATCAGGACTAGCACCGACGAGCAGTACTTC. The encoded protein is CAIRTSTDEQYF.

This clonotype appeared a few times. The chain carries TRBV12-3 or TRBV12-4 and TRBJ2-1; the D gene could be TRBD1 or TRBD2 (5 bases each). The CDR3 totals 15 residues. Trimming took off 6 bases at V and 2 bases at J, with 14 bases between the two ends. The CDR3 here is CASSRGSRAYNEQFF. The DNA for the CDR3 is TGTGCCAGCAGCCGGGGCAGCCGGGCCTACAATGAGCAGTTCTTC.

CDR3 residues: CASSERPPATSNNEQYF. CDR3 nucleotide sequence: TGTGCCAGCAGTGAAAGGCCACCAGCAACCTCGAACAATGAGCAGTACTTC. The V and J genes are TRBV2 and TRBJ2-1; the D is unclear. The J call may be incorrect, as the DNA end agrees better with TRBJ2-7. Germline assignment: CDR1 SNHLY and CDR2 FYNNEI. The CDR3 covers 17 residues.

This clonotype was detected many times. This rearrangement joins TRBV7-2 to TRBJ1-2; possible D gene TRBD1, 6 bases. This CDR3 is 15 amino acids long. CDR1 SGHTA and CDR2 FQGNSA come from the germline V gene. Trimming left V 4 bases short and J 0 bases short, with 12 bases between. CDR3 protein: CASSSQGPSNYGYTF. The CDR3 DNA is TGTGCCAGCAGCTCTCAGGGGCCTTCTAACTATGGCTACACCTTC.

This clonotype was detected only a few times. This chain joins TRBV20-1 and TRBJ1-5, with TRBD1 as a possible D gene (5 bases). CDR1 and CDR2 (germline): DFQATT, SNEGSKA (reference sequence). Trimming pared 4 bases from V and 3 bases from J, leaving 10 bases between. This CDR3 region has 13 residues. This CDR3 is CSAIGGDNQPQHF. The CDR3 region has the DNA TGCAGTGCTATTGGAGGGGACAATCAGCCCCAGCATTTT.

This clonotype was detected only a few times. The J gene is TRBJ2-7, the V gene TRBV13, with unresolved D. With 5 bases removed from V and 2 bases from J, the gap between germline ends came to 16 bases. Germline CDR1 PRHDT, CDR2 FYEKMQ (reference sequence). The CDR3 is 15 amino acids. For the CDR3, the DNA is TGTGCCAGCAGCACCACACCTACTGGGGCCTACGAGCAGTACTTC. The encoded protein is CASSTTPTGAYEQYF.

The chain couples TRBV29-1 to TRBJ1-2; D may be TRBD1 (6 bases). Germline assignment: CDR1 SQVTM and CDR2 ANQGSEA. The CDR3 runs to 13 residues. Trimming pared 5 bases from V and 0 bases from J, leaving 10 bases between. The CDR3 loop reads CSVRTAANYGYTF. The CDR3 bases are TGCAGCGTTCGGACAGCAGCTAACTATGGCTACACCTTC.

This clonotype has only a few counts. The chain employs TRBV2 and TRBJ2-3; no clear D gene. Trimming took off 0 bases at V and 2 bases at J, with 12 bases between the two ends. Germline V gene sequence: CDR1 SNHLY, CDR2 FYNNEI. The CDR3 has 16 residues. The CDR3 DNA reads TGTGCCAGCAGTGAAGCGGCACGGATAAACACAGATACGCAGTATTTT. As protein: CASSEAARINTDTQYF.

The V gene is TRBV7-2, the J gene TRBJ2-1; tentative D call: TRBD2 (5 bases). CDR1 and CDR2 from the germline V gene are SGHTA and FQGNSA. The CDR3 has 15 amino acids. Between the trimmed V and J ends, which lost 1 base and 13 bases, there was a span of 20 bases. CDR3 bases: TGTGCCAGCAGCTTAGTGCGCTACCCTGGGGAGACCCAGTTCTTC. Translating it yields CASSLVRYPGETQFF.

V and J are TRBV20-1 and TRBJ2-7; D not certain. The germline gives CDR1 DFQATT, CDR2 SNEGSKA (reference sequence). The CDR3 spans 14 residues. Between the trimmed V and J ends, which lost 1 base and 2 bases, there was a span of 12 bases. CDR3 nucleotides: TGCAGTGCTAGAGGGATATCTCCCCCCTACGAGCAGTACTTC. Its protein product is CSARGISPPYEQYF.

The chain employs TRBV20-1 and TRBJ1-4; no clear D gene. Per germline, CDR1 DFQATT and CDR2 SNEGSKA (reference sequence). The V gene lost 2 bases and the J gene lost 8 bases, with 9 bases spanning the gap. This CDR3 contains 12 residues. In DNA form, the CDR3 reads TGCAGTGCTAGACCTAGTGAAGAAAAACTGTTTTTT. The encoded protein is CSARPSEEKLFF.

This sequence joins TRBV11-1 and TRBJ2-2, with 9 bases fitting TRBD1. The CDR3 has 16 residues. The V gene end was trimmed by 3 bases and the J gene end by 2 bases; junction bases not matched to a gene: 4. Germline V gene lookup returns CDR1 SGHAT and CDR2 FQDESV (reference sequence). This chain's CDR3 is CASSLGTGLNTGELFF. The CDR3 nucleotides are TGTGCCAGCAGCTTGGGGACAGGGCTAAACACCGGGGAGCTGTTTTTT.